The clone carrying this T cell receptor (beta chain) has only a few counts. This CDR3 has 13 amino acids. Trimming pared 7 bases from V and 7 bases from J, leaving 16 bases between. Each sample provided at least 6 micrograms of extracted total RNA. The sample is drawn from a study of blood T cells in healthy people across ages. A J-beta primer mix and a sample-barcoded 5' primer were used in a second PCR of about 7 to 12 cycles. Paired-end reads containing CDR3 totaled no fewer than 2.5 million for each sample. TCRdb called the 5' RACE reads again in MiXCR, with one record for every CDR3 protein. The sample contains roughly 800,000 distinct CDR3 sequences, 20% to 25% of which appear only once. This same sample was also part of a study on T cells of mothers and their children. That work states: Reads obtained per mother exceeded 9.5 million TCR beta CDR3 reads, with a few million obtained per child. Clones that were microchimeric and persistent were not detected among T cells.

This chain joins TRBV12-3 or TRBV12-4 and TRBJ2-5, with D possibly called TRBD1 or TRBD2 (5 bases each). Sequenced: blood. The TCR originated in a boy aged 5-17 years in good health. CDR3 DNA: TGTGCCAGCACCCCCGGGGCAAGAGGGACCCAGTACTTC. This encodes CASTPGARGTQYF.